This T cell receptor (beta chain) was captured by sequencing in a study of response to subunit inactivated influenza vaccine. This clonotype was recorded a few times. TCRdb reprocessed the RT-PCR reads with MiXCR, giving one entry per CDR3 protein. In the table there are roughly 790,000 distinct CDR3 sequences, approximately 21% of which are singletons. The receptor was derived from a man aged 45-65 years who received an inactivated influenza vaccine. Sequencing was performed on PBMCs from blood, taken roughly 5 days after vaccination.

This CDR3 is CASSLRSREQYF. The CDR3 nucleotides read TGTGCCAGCAGCTTACGCTCGCGGGAGCAGTACTTC. The V call is TRBV7-2, the J call TRBJ2-7; D gene ambiguous. This CDR3 contains 12 residues. Germline CDR1 and CDR2: SGHTA and FQGNSA. Between the trimmed V and J ends, which lost 2 bases and 7 bases, there was a span of 9 bases.